The rows below give T cell receptor beta chains drawn from one sample of a study of early T cells in non-severe SARS-CoV-2 infection. One entry per CDR3 protein, called by TCRdb with MiXCR from the 5' RACE reads. The sample yields roughly 61,000 distinct CDR3 sequences, around 14% seen once. The input for sequencing was whole blood, taken at baseline. These receptors were taken from an adult who was a healthcare worker with PCR-confirmed SARS-CoV-2 infection or an uninfected control (not recorded which). The CDR3 runs from the conserved cysteine through the conserved F or W. The D gene is left open where the match is weak. Clone size appears in some rows only: once, few, many, or a class for an expanded clone.

TRBJ2-2,NA,NA,TRBV7-3,TGTGCCAGCAGCATCTACAGGGACACCGGGGAGCTGTTTTTT,CASSIYRDTGELFF
TRBJ2-2,NA,NA,TRBV4-1,TGCGCCAGCAGCCAGCGCCGGGGGACGAACACCGGGGAGCTGTTTTTT,CASSQRRGTNTGELFF
TRBJ2-1,NA,TRBD1,TRBV12-5,TGTGCTAGTGGACAGGGGCCCTACAATGAGCAGTTCTTC,CASGQGPYNEQFF
TRBJ2-4,NA,NA,TRBV2,TGTGCCAGCAGTGAAGGATACAGGCGGGTAGACATTCAGTACTTC,CASSEGYRRVDIQYF
TRBJ1-5,few,NA,TRBV19,TGTGCCAGCATGGACACTAGCAATCAGCCCCAGCATTTT,CASMDTSNQPQHF
TRBJ2-3,few,TRBD2,TRBV19,TGTGCCAGTAGTATAAGACTAGCGGGAGTTGGGGATACGCAGTATTTT,CASSIRLAGVGDTQYF
TRBJ2-1,many,TRBD2,TRBV29-1,TGCAGCGTTGAGGCTAGCGGGGGCTCCTACAATGAGCAGTTCTTC,CSVEASGGSYNEQFF
TRBJ1-5,many,TRBD1,TRBV27,TGTGCCAGCAGTTCTTACTCCGGGACAGGGTCGGATAGCAATCAGCCCCAGCATTTT,CASSSYSGTGSDSNQPQHF
TRBJ1-6,many,TRBD1,TRBV18,TGTGCCAGCTCACCTACAGGGGAAAGATCACCCCTCCACTTT,CASSPTGERSPLHF
TRBJ2-5,many,NA,TRBV7-2,TGTGCCAGCAGCCCCCGTCGGGACCAAGAGACCCAGTACTTC,CASSPRRDQETQYF
TRBJ2-7,many,NA,TRBV18,TGTGCCAGCTCACCACCCGGGCAGCCCTCCTACGAGCAGTACTTC,CASSPPGQPSYEQYF
TRBJ2-1,NA,TRBD1,TRBV29-1,TGCAGCGCCGAGACAGGGTCGGATGAGCAGTTCTTC,CSAETGSDEQFF
TRBJ2-1,few,NA,TRBV11-2,TGTGCCAGCAGCTTAGGTACCAGCATCCTCTCCTACAATGAGCAGTTCTTC,CASSLGTSILSYNEQFF
TRBJ2-3,NA,TRBD2,TRBV4-2,TGTGCCAGCAGCCAAGATCTTACTAGCGGAGCCACAGATACGCAGTATTTT,CASSQDLTSGATDTQYF
TRBJ2-7,NA,TRBD1,TRBV5-4,TGTGCCAGCAGCTTGCTAGGACAGGGCTCCTACGAGCAGTACTTC,CASSLLGQGSYEQYF
TRBJ2-7,few,NA,TRBV5-6,TGTGCCAGCAGCTTGGTGCAGGGGGGCGGCGAGCAGTACTTC,CASSLVQGGGEQYF
TRBJ2-7,NA,NA,TRBV9,TGTGCCAGCAGCGTCGACCGGGGGTTTAGCGAGCAGTACTTC,CASSVDRGFSEQYF
TRBJ2-7,few,NA,TRBV28,TGTGCCAGCAGAAACAGCTACGAGCAGTACTTC,CASRNSYEQYF
TRBJ2-7,NA,TRBD1,TRBV2,TGTGCCAGCAGTGAACAGGGGGCCGGCTACGAGCAGTACTTC,CASSEQGAGYEQYF
TRBJ1-3,NA,NA,TRBV9,TGTGCCAGCAGCGTAGATCCAGGCAGCTCTGGAAACACCATATATTTT,CASSVDPGSSGNTIYF
TRBJ2-5,NA,TRBD2,TRBV5-4,TGTGCCAGCAGCTTGGCCCCCAGCGGGGGGTACGAGACCCAGTACTTC,CASSLAPSGGYETQYF
TRBJ1-3,few,NA,TRBV10-3,TGTGCCATCGGGGGCTCTGGAAACACCATATATTTT,CAIGGSGNTIYF
TRBJ2-7,many,NA,TRBV7-9,TGTGCCAGCGGGGTCTCCTACGAGCAGTACTTC,CASGVSYEQYF
TRBJ2-7,few,TRBD1,TRBV7-9,TGTGCCAGCAGCCCAATACAGGGGGCCTCCTACGAGCAGTACTTC,CASSPIQGASYEQYF
TRBJ2-1,few,TRBD2,TRBV4-1,TGCGCCAGCAGCCAAGATCCGGGACTAGCCTACAATGAGCAGTTCTTC,CASSQDPGLAYNEQFF
TRBJ2-5,few,TRBD2,TRBV2,TGTGCCAGCAGTTTAGCGGGGGGGCCGTCGAAGACCCAGTACTTC,CASSLAGGPSKTQYF
TRBJ2-7,few,TRBD2,TRBV28,TGTGCTCTGGGTCTAGCGGGAGGCGAGCAGTACTTC,CALGLAGGEQYF
TRBJ2-7,NA,NA,TRBV6-5,TGTGCCAGCAGTTACTCGACAGTTTCCTACGAGCAGTACTTC,CASSYSTVSYEQYF
TRBJ1-1,NA,NA,TRBV20-1,TGCAGTGCCCCTCGGCCGGCGGAAGCTTTCTTT,CSAPRPAEAFF
TRBJ2-1,many,NA,TRBV7-2,TGTGCCAGCAGCTTAGGGAGCTCCTACAATGAGCAGTTCTTC,CASSLGSSYNEQFF
TRBJ2-5,few,NA,TRBV4-3,TGCGCCAGCAGCCAAGATTCAGGCCAAGAGACCCAGTACTTC,CASSQDSGQETQYF
TRBJ1-5,few,NA,TRBV27,TGTGCCAGCAGAACACAGGGTAATTTCAATCAGCCCCAGCATTTT,CASRTQGNFNQPQHF
TRBJ1-5,once,NA,TRBV7-2,TGTGCCAGCAGCTTAGAAGGTTGGGGCAATCAGCCCCAGCATTTT,CASSLEGWGNQPQHF
TRBJ2-2,few,NA,TRBV6-7,TGTGCCAGCAGTTACCCGAAGGCAGGGGTATGGGCCGGGGAGCTGTTTTTT,CASSYPKAGVWAGELFF
TRBJ2-7,few,TRBD2,TRBV7-2,TGTGCCAGCAGGGGACTAGCGGGCCCCTACGAGCAGTACTTC,CASRGLAGPYEQYF
TRBJ2-3,NA,NA,TRBV10-3,TGTGCCATCAGACAGGGCCGAGATACGCAGTATTTT,CAIRQGRDTQYF
TRBJ1-2,few,NA,TRBV28,TGTGCCAGCAGGAGGTCTTCCAACTATGGCTACACCTTC,CASRRSSNYGYTF